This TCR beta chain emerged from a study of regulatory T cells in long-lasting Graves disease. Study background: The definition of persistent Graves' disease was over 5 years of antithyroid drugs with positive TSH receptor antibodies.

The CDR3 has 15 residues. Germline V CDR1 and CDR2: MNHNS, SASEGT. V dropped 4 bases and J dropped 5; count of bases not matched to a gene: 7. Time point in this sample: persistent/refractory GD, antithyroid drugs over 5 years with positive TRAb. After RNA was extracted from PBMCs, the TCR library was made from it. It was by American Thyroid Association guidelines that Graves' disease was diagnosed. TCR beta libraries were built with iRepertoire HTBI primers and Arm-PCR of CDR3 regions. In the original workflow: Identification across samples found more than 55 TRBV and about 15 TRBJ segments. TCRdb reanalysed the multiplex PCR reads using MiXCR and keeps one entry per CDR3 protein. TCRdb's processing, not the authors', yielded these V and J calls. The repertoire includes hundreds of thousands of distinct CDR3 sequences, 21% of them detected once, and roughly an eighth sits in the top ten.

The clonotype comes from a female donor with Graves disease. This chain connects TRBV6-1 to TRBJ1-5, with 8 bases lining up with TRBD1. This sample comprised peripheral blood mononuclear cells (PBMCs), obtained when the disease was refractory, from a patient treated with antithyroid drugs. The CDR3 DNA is TGTGCCAGCAGTGGCACCGGGACAGGTTATCAGCCCCAGCATTTT. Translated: CASSGTGTGYQPQHF.